A single sample is the source of the 2 T cell receptor beta chains below, sequenced in a study of CD8 T cells in ankylosing spondylitis. TCRdb recomputed calls from the 5' RACE reads with MiXCR, one row per CDR3 protein. The table shows some 240,000 distinct CDR3 sequences, with approximately 7.3% occurring only once. Study-wide results and limits: A TCR beta motif made of fewer than ten highly homologous variants seemed typical of ankylosing spondylitis blood.

These receptors have no known antigen. Sequenced material: blood, either unsorted or a sorted T cell fraction (not recorded which). Source of these receptors: a male donor with ankylosing spondylitis.

This clonotype was recorded many times. The rearrangement joins TRBV5-1 to TRBJ2-5; D remains unclear. This CDR3 comprises 13 residues. V gave up 0 bases and J gave up 7 bases, with 10 bases separating them. Germline lookup yields CDR1 SGHRS and CDR2 YFSETQ. In DNA, the CDR3 is TGCGCCAGCAGCTTGGAGGGTCAGTGGACCCAGTACTTC. Translating gives CASSLEGQWTQYF.

This clonotype was counted a few times. The CDR3 DNA is TGTGCCACTAAGGCGGGGACAGGAAGTTTCAATGAGCAGTTCTTC. This translates into CATKAGTGSFNEQFF. The chain combines TRBV19 with TRBJ2-1; 8 bases line up with TRBD1. This CDR3 region has 15 residues. Germline-derived CDR1 and CDR2 are LNHDA and SQIVND (reference sequence). V lost 10 bases, J lost 6 bases, and 14 bases stayed unmatched. The full variable domain, its missing parts supplied by reference TRBV19 and TRBJ2-1, is DGGITQSPKYLFRKEGQNVTLSCEQNLNHDAMYWYRQDPGQGLRLIYYSQIVNDFQKGDIAEGYSVSREKKESFPLTVTSAQKNPTAFYLCATKAGTGSFNEQFFGPGTRLTVL.